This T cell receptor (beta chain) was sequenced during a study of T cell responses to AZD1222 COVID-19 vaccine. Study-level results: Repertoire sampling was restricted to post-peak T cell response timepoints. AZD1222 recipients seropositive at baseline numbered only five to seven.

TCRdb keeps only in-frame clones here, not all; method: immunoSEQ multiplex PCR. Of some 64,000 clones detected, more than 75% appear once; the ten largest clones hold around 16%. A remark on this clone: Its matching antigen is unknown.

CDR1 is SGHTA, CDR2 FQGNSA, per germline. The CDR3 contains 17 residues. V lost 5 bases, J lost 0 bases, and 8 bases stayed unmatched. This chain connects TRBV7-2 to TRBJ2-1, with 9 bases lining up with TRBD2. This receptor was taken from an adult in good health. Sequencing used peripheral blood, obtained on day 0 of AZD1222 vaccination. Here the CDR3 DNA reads TGTGCCAGCAGCCTATCTAGCGGGGTTAGCTCCTACAATGAGCAGTTCTTC. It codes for CASSLSSGVSSYNEQFF.